This TCR beta chain was documented in a study of T cells in Graves' hyperthyroidism and ophthalmopathy. V was trimmed by 4 bases and J by 6 bases, leaving 18 bases between them. The V gene's germline CDR1 is SEHNR and CDR2 FQNEAQ (reference sequence). The CDR3 totals 16 residues. TCR beta CDR3 regions were amplified from RNA transcripts. The HTBI primer set drove a first-round RT-PCR of the TCR CDR3. TCRdb redid the calling of the multiplex PCR reads with MiXCR, one entry per CDR3 protein. The data show approximately 370,000 distinct CDR3 sequences, with about a sixth seen just once and around 35% held by the top ten.

The V gene is TRBV7-9, the J gene TRBJ2-2; TRBD1 might be the D (5 bases). The sequence was collected from a young woman with Graves' hyperthyroidism that later progressed to Graves' ophthalmopathy. The sample consisted of blood. The CDR3 region is CASSSIPDRAAGELFF. Here the CDR3 DNA reads TGTGCCAGCAGCTCGATCCCAGACAGAGCTGCCGGGGAGCTGTTTTTT.